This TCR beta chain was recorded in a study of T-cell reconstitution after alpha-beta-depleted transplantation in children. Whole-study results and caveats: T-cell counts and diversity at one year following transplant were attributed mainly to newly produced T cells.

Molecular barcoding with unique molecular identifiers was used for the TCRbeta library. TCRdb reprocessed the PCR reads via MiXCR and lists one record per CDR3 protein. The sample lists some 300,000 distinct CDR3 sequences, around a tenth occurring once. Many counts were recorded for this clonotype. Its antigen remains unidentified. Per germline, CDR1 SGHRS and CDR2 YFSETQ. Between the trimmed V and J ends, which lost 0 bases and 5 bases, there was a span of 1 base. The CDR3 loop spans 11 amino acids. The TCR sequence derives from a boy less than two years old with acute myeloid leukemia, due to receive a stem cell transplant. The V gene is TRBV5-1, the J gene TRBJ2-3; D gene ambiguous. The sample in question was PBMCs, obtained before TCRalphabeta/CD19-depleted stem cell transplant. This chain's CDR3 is CASSLGDTQYF. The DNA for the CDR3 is TGCGCCAGCAGCTTGGGAGATACGCAGTATTTT.